Shown below are 28 T cell receptor beta chains from a single sample sequenced in a study of blood T cell repertoires in COVID-19. Measured with immunoSEQ multiplex PCR; TCRdb has only the in-frame clones, and not every one. The sample holds approximately 130,000 clones, 75% to 90% seen once. Sequenced: peripheral blood. The origin of the receptors is a human donor in a cohort sampled during active COVID-19.

The rearrangement joins TRBV11-2 to TRBJ2-2, with D perhaps TRBD1 (5 bases). Germline V gives CDR1 SGHAT, CDR2 FQNNGV. V was pared by 7 bases and J by 4 bases, with 22 bases between. CDR3 length: 17 amino acids. The chain's CDR3 is CASTALGQGGRTGELFF. For the CDR3, the DNA is TGTGCCAGCACCGCCCTCGGGCAGGGCGGTCGCACCGGGGAGCTGTTTTTT.

The chain combines TRBV25-1 with TRBJ2-1, with 11 bases lining up with TRBD2. This CDR3 comprises 15 residues. Germline V CDR1 and CDR2: MGHDK, SYGVNS. The V segment lost 7 bases and the J segment 7 bases; nucleotides outside the gene matches: 9. The CDR3 reads CASKERLAGQNEQFF. CDR3 nucleotides: TGTGCCAGCAAGGAACGACTAGCGGGGCAGAATGAGCAGTTCTTC.

The chain couples TRBV6-5 to TRBJ1-5; the D is unclear. The V gene's germline CDR1 is MNHEY and CDR2 SVGAGI. Trimming took off 8 bases at V and 3 bases at J, with 8 bases between the two ends. This CDR3 region has 12 residues. As DNA, the CDR3 is TGTGCCAGCCGGGGTCCCAATCAGCCCCAGCATTTT. This codes for CASRGPNQPQHF.

This clone has more than one count but fewer than ten. The V gene is TRBV2, the J gene TRBJ1-6; no firm D call. The CDR3 is 16 amino acids. From germline, CDR1 is SNHLY and CDR2 FYNNEI. V was shortened by 1 base and J by 11 bases, with 18 bases between the two germline ends. CDR3 in DNA: TGTGCCAGCAGTGAAGGTGGGGTTGGAGGCATACCACCCCTCCACTTT. Its translation is CASSEGGVGGIPPLHF.

This rearrangement joins TRBV18 to TRBJ2-6; 12 bases align to TRBD2. The CDR3 is made up of 15 amino acids. Germline-derived CDR1 and CDR2 are KGHSH and LQKENI. V gave up 5 bases and J gave up 11 bases; unmatched junction bases: 7. The CDR3 nucleotides are TGTGCCAGCTCAGGAACTAGCGGGGGGCCGGACGTCCTGACTTTC. This translates into CASSGTSGGPDVLTF.

J is TRBJ2-5 and V is TRBV4-3; D might be TRBD2 (6 bases). Germline V lookup: CDR1 LGHNA, CDR2 YSLEER. This CDR3 region has 16 residues. V shed 0 bases and J shed 4 bases, with 15 bases lying between them. In DNA form, the CDR3 reads TGCGCCAGCAGCCAAGAATGGGCCGGGCGGGGAGAGACCCAGTACTTC. Residues: CASSQEWAGRGETQYF.

This clone was detected only once. This chain uses TRBV6-5 with TRBJ2-7; 13 bases are shared with TRBD2. The CDR3 length is 14 residues. Germline V gene data show CDR1 as MNHEY and CDR2 as SVGAGI. The ends lost 6 bases at V and 7 bases at J; junction bases unmatched: 6. CDR3 sequence: CASSPVGLAGEQYV. Written as DNA, the CDR3 is TGTGCCAGCAGCCCGGTGGGACTAGCGGGGGAGCAGTACGTC.

The rearrangement joins TRBV9 to TRBJ1-1, with D maybe TRBD1 (5 bases). The germline CDR1 and CDR2 sequences are SGDLS and YYNGEE. Between the trimmed V and J ends, which lost 3 bases and 3 bases, there was a span of 12 bases. The CDR3 is made up of 14 amino acids. The DNA of the CDR3 is TGTGCCAGCAGCGCCGCGTGGGGGGACACTGAAGCTTTCTTT. Protein: CASSAAWGDTEAFF.

This CDR3 reads CAWKGRRALFYGYTF. DNA for the CDR3: TGTGCCTGGAAAGGTCGCAGGGCTCTTTTCTATGGCTACACCTTC. V and J are TRBV30 and TRBJ1-2; D perhaps matches TRBD1 (5 bases). The length of the CDR3 is 15 residues. V lost 4 bases and J 4 bases, leaving 19 bases between the germline ends. Per germline, CDR1 GTSNPN and CDR2 SVGIG (reference sequence).

The CDR3 DNA is TGTGCCAGCAGCTTAGATCGTAATGAGCGCGGCTACACCTTC. Its translation: CASSLDRNERGYTF. J is TRBJ1-2 and V is TRBV11-3, with D uncertain. Trimming removed 0 bases from V and 8 bases from J, with 13 bases in between. Germline V lookup: CDR1 SGHNT, CDR2 YENEEA. The CDR3 extends over 14 amino acids.

V and J are TRBV27 and TRBJ2-1, with TRBD2 identical over 8 bases. The germline CDR1 and CDR2 sequences are MNHEY and SMNVEV (reference sequence). V shed 5 bases and J 4 bases; nucleotides not matched to a gene: 7. The CDR3 is 15 amino acids. The CDR3 is CASSRTSGSYNEQFF. The CDR3 DNA follows: TGTGCCAGCAGTCGAACTAGCGGTTCTTACAATGAGCAGTTCTTC.

The rearrangement links TRBV6-1 to TRBJ2-1, with 11 positions matching TRBD2. Unmatched junction bases numbered 6, after V lost 2 bases and J lost 6 bases. The CDR3 consists of 16 residues. CDR1 and CDR2 from the germline V gene are MNHNS and SASEGT. The CDR3 DNA is TGTGCCAGCAGTGAAACCCTAGCGGGAGGTGTCAATGAGCAGTTCTTC. This translates into CASSETLAGGVNEQFF.

This chain links TRBV20-1 with TRBJ1-4, with 11 nucleotides matching TRBD1. This CDR3 spans 16 amino acids. CDR1 is DFQATT and CDR2 is SNEGSKA in the germline V gene (reference sequence). V was pared by 3 bases and J by 1 base, with 4 bases of the junction left unmatched. The CDR3 DNA reads TGCAGTGCTAGTGGCGGGACAGGGGGAACTAATGAAAAACTGTTTTTT. As protein: CSASGGTGGTNEKLFF.

V gene TRBV12-3 or TRBV12-4 combines with J gene TRBJ2-7; perhaps TRBD1 as D (7 bases). The V and J ends lost 8 bases and 12 bases respectively, with 20 bases between them. CDR3 length equals 12 residues. The CDR3 DNA is TGTGCCAGCCGTCCCCTCGCCCAGGGGGGGTACGTC. It codes for CASRPLAQGGYV.

The gene calls are TRBV19 and TRBJ2-2, with a possible D match to TRBD2 (6 bases). CDR1 and CDR2 (germline): LNHDA, SQIVND (reference sequence). The CDR3 consists of 15 residues. V was shortened by 6 bases and J by 2 bases, with 13 bases between the two germline ends. CDR3 loop: CASRAGISNTGELFF. CDR3 bases: TGTGCCAGTAGGGCGGGGATATCTAACACCGGGGAGCTGTTTTTT.

This clone was counted only a few times. The V gene is TRBV6-5, the J gene TRBJ1-4, with a possible D match to TRBD1 (5 bases). The germline V gene encodes CDR1 MNHEY and CDR2 SVGAGI. Trimming cost V 7 bases and J 4 bases, with 13 bases left between them. The CDR3 spans 14 residues. DNA of the CDR3: TGTGCCAGCACCGCCCGGACACTTAATGAAAAACTGTTTTTT. It specifies CASTARTLNEKLFF.

This rearrangement joins TRBV9 to TRBJ2-3, with D possibly TRBD2 on 7 matching bases. The CDR3 is made up of 16 amino acids. The germline gives CDR1 SGDLS, CDR2 YYNGEE. V gave up 3 bases and J gave up 2 bases, with 16 bases separating them. This CDR3 is CASSALGGGLTDTQYF. CDR3 DNA: TGTGCCAGCAGCGCCCTGGGGGGGGGCCTCACAGATACGCAGTATTTT.

The J gene is TRBJ2-1, the V gene TRBV19; 8 bases are shared with TRBD1. This CDR3 contains 14 residues. The germline gives CDR1 LNHDA, CDR2 SQIVND (reference sequence). Trimming cost V 8 bases and J 5 bases; bases outside gene matches: 8. For the CDR3, the DNA is TGTGCCAGTCGTACCGCGGGACAGGACAATGAGCAGTTCTTC. This encodes CASRTAGQDNEQFF.

The table lists this clone with a count of one. The J gene is TRBJ2-1, the V gene TRBV6-2 or TRBV6-3; D remains ambiguous. With 6 bases removed from V and 10 bases from J, the gap between germline ends came to 10 bases. The CDR3 contains 11 residues. Germline CDR1 reads MNHEY; CDR2 reads SVGEGT. The CDR3 spells CASSQLDEQFF. The CDR3 DNA follows: TGTGCCAGCAGCCAGCTAGACGAGCAGTTCTTC.

CDR3 protein: CASSIERGSPEAFF. Here the CDR3 DNA reads TGTGCCAGTAGTATTGAACGGGGAAGCCCTGAAGCTTTCTTT. V is TRBV19 and J is TRBJ1-1; D gene ambiguous. CDR1 is LNHDA and CDR2 is SQIVND in the germline V gene (reference sequence). V lost 3 bases, J lost 6 bases, and 14 bases lay in between. The CDR3 is 14 amino acids.

The chain has TRBV7-9 and TRBJ1-2, with D possibly matching TRBD1 (5 bases). Germline V gene sequence: CDR1 SEHNR, CDR2 FQNEAQ (reference sequence). V was pared by 5 bases and J by 0 bases, with 10 bases between. The CDR3 runs to 14 residues. The CDR3 protein is CASSILTANYGYTF. CDR3 DNA sequence: TGTGCCAGCAGCATACTGACAGCTAACTATGGCTACACCTTC.

The chain joins TRBV2 to TRBJ2-2; the D is unclear. Germline CDR1 SNHLY, CDR2 FYNNEI. Trimming shortened V by 5 bases and J by 9 bases, and 10 bases separated the two germline ends. The CDR3 extends over 12 amino acids. The CDR3 nucleotides are TGTGCCAGCAGTCTGGCTCCATGGGAGCTGTTTTTT. Translation gives CASSLAPWELFF.

The chain links TRBV4-3 to TRBJ1-4; 8 nucleotides agree with TRBD1. The junction had 5 bases not matched to a gene; V was cut back by 4 bases and J by 7 bases. CDR1 is LGHNA and CDR2 is YSLEER in the germline V gene. The CDR3 contains 14 residues. The CDR3 DNA sequence: TGCGCCAGCAGCCCTGGACAGGGCGGTGAAAAACTGTTTTTT. Its protein product is CASSPGQGGEKLFF.

The V and J genes are TRBV11-1 and TRBJ2-5, with D maybe TRBD2 (6 bases). The germline CDR1 and CDR2 sequences are SGHAT and FQDESV (reference sequence). The V and J ends lost 5 bases and 1 base respectively, with 8 bases between them. The CDR3 runs to 13 residues. In nucleotides, the CDR3 is TGTGCCAGCAGCAGGGACTCCCAAGAGACCCAGTACTTC. This codes for CASSRDSQETQYF. The whole variable domain, filled in from reference TRBV11-1 and TRBJ2-5, reads EAEVAQSPRYKITEKSQAVAFWCDPISGHATLYWYRQILGQGPELLVQFQDESVVDDSQLPKDRFSAERLKGVDSTLKIQPAELGDSAMYLCASSRDSQETQYFGPGTRLLVL.

The chain combines TRBV30 with TRBJ1-4; no reliable D call. The V gene lost 1 base and the J gene lost 10 bases, with 16 bases spanning the gap. CDR3 length: 14 amino acids. Per germline, CDR1 GTSNPN and CDR2 SVGIG (reference sequence). This chain's CDR3 is CAWSASRRVGKLFF. For the CDR3, the DNA is TGTGCCTGGAGTGCCAGCAGGCGAGTTGGAAAACTGTTTTTT.

The chain couples TRBV4-3 to TRBJ2-5; D is possibly TRBD2 (6 bases). Germline V gene sequence: CDR1 LGHNA, CDR2 YSLEER. Trimming cost V 0 bases and J 4 bases, with 12 bases left between them. The CDR3 extends over 15 amino acids. The CDR3 nucleotides read TGCGCCAGCAGCCAAGACACTTGGGGAGGAGAGACCCAGTACTTC. Translated: CASSQDTWGGETQYF.

The rearrangement links TRBV7-9 to TRBJ2-3; TRBD2 matches at 12 bases. Losses at the gene ends were 4 bases for V and 4 bases for J; bases not matched to a gene: 15. The CDR3 contains 19 residues. Per the germline V gene, CDR1 is SEHNR and CDR2 is FQNEAQ (reference sequence). Written as DNA, the CDR3 is TGTGCCAGCAGCTCCCCTCTTCTAGCGGGAGGGAATCGGGCAGATACGCAGTATTTT. It specifies CASSSPLLAGGNRADTQYF.

CDR3 in DNA: TGTGCCAGCAGCGTGGGACAGAGCTATGGCTACACCTTC. Translated: CASSVGQSYGYTF. The rearrangement joins TRBV11-3 to TRBJ1-2; TRBD1 aligns across 7 bases. CDR1 and CDR2 (germline): SGHNT, YENEEA. The CDR3 totals 13 residues. The ends lost 5 bases at V and 4 bases at J; junction bases unmatched: 4. Drawing the rest from reference TRBV11-3 and TRBJ1-2, the complete variable domain is EAGVVQSPRYKIIEKKQPVAFWCNPISGHNTLYWYLQNLGQGPELLIRYENEEAVDDSQLPKDRFSAERLKGVDSTLKIQPAELGDSAVYLCASSVGQSYGYTFGSGTRLTVV.